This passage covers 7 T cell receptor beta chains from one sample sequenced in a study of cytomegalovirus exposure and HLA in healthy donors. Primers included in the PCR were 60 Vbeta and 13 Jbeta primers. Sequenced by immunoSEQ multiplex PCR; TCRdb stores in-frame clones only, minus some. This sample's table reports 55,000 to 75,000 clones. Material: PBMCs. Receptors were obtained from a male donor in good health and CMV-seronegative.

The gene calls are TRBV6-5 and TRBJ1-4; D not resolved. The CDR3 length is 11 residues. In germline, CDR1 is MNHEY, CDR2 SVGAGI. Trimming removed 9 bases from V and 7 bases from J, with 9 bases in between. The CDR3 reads CARSTGEKLFF. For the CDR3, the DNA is TGTGCCAGAAGTACGGGTGAAAAACTGTTTTTT.

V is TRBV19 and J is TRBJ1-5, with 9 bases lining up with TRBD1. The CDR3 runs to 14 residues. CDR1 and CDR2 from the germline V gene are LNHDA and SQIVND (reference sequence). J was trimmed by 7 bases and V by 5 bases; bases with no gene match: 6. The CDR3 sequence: CASSLQGARQPQHF. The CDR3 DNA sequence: TGTGCCAGTAGTTTACAGGGGGCAAGGCAGCCCCAGCATTTT.

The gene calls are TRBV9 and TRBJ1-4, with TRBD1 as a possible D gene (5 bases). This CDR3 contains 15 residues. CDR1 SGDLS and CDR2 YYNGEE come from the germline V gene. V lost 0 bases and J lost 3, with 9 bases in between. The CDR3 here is CASSVGLGANEKLFF. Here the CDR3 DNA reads TGTGCCAGCAGCGTAGGGTTAGGGGCTAATGAAAAACTGTTTTTT. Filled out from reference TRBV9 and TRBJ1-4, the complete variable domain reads DSGVTQTPKHLITATGQRVTLRCSPRSGDLSVYWYQQSLDQGLQFLIQYYNGEERAKGNILERFSAQQFPDLHSELNLSSLELGDSALYFCASSVGLGANEKLFFGSGTQLSVL.

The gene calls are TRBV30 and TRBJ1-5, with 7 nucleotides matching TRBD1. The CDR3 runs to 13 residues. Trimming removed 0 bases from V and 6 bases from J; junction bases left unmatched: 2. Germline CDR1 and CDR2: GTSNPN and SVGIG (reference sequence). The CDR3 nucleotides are TGTGCCTGGAGTGTTGCAGGGGGTCAGCCCCAGCATTTT. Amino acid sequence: CAWSVAGGQPQHF.

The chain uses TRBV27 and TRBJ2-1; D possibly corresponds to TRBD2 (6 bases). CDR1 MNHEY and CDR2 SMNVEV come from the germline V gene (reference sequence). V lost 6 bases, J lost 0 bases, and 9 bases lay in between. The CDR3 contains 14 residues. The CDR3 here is CASRRTTSYNEQFF. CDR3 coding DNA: TGTGCCAGCAGAAGGACTACCTCCTACAATGAGCAGTTCTTC.

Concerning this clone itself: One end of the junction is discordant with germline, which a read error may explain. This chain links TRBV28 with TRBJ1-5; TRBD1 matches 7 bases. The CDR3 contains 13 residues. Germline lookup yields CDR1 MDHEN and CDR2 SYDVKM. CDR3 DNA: TGTGCCAGCCAATACAGGGGCAATCAGCCCCCGCATTTT. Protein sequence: CASQYRGNQPPHF.

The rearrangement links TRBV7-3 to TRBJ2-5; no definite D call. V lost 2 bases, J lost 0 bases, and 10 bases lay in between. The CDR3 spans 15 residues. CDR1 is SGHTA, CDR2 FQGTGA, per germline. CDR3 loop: CASSLAVTDQETQYF. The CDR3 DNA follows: TGTGCCAGCAGCTTAGCGGTAACGGACCAAGAGACCCAGTACTTC.